This record looks at one T cell receptor (beta chain) sequence and its context. The CDR3 loop spans 15 amino acids. The ends were cut back, 2 bases at V and 8 bases at J, with 15 bases in the middle. Germline lookup yields CDR1 MNHEY and CDR2 SVGAGI. The data are from a study of PD-L1 blockade in urothelial cancer. Across the study: Researchers looked at the blood 3 weeks (second dose) and 6 weeks after treatment began.

Into every PCR, synthetic TCR analog templates were spiked. Assay: immunoSEQ multiplex PCR; the TCRdb copy retains only in-frame clones and omits some. The sample records fewer than 95,000 clones, around 83% being singletons. The time point: pretreatment peripheral blood. Here the sequenced sample was PBMCs, taken around atezolizumab (anti-PD-L1) treatment. The V and J genes are TRBV6-5 and TRBJ1-4, with no clear D. This clonotype originated in a man aged 60 to 69 with urothelial cancer. The CDR3, as DNA: TGTGCCAGCAGTTACAGCTATGGTGACGGGGAAAAACTGTTTTTT. Its translation is CASSYSYGDGEKLFF.